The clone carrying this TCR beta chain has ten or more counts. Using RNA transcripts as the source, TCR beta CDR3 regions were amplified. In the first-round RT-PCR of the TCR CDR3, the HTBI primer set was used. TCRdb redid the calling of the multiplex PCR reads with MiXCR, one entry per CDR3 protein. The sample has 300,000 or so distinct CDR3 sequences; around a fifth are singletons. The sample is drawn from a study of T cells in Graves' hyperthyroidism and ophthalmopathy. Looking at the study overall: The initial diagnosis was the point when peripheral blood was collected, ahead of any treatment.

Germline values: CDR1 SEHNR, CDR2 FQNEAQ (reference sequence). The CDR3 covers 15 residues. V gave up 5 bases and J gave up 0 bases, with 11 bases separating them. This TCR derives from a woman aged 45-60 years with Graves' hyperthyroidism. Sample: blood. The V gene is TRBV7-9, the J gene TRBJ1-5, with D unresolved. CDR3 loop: CASSPRGNSNQPQHF. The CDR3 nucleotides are TGTGCCAGCAGCCCTCGAGGGAATAGCAATCAGCCCCAGCATTTT.